The 28 T cell receptor beta chains in this list originate from one sample, sequenced in a study of shared clonotypes between healthy human individuals. Method: immunoSEQ multiplex PCR; TCRdb's copy keeps in-frame clones and lacks some. The sample shows about 1.1 million clones, 75% to 80% of them seen only once. The sample comprised memory CD4+ T cells from PBMCs. Subset reported: CD45RA-negative fraction. The receptors stem from a man aged 18 to 30 in good health. Some clones in this sample may be carry-over from other donors' samples.

This chain links TRBV18 with TRBJ1-5; D uncertain. V was shortened by 2 bases and J by 2 bases, with 7 bases between the two germline ends. Germline V CDR1 and CDR2: KGHSH, LQKENI. The CDR3 runs 14 residues. CDR3 sequence (DNA): TGTGCCAGCTCACCAGGGTTGGGCAATCAGCCCCAGCATTTT. This gives the protein CASSPGLGNQPQHF. Together with reference TRBV18 and TRBJ1-5, the CDR3 gives the full variable domain: NAGVMQNPRHLVRRRGQEARLRCSPMKGHSHVYWYRQLPEEGLKFMVYLQKENIIDESGMPKERFSAEFPKEGPSILRIQQVVRGDSAAYFCASSPGLGNQPQHFGDGTRLSIL.

CDR3 sequence reads: CAWRRSYGGEDGYTF. CDR3 coding DNA: TGTGCCTGGAGGAGAAGTTACGGGGGCGAGGATGGCTACACCTTC. The genes are TRBV30 and TRBJ1-2, with D possibly being TRBD1 (6 bases). This CDR3 spans 15 amino acids. The germline gives CDR1 GTSNPN, CDR2 SVGIG (reference sequence). Between the trimmed V and J ends, which lost 3 bases and 6 bases, there was a span of 20 bases.

The chain links TRBV4-3 to TRBJ2-7, with a weak D call TRBD1 (6 bases). CDR3 length: 13 residues. The V gene's germline CDR1 is LGHNA and CDR2 YSLEER. The V end was cut by 1 base, the J end by 6 bases, with 10 bases between. The CDR3 loop is CASSQGYRAEQYF. DNA of the CDR3: TGCGCCAGCAGCCAAGGGTACAGGGCCGAGCAGTACTTC.

The CDR3 DNA follows: TGTGCCAGCAGGCAGGCAGGGGGTAGTGGCTACACCTTC. This encodes CASRQAGGSGYTF. The chain has TRBV6-5 and TRBJ1-2; TRBD1 aligns across 7 bases. The germline CDR1 and CDR2 sequences are MNHEY and SVGAGI. This CDR3 is 13 amino acids long. V gave up 6 bases and J gave up 7 bases; unmatched junction bases: 8.

V is TRBV7-7 and J is TRBJ2-5; 7 positions agree with TRBD2. Looked up from germline, CDR1 is SSHAT and CDR2 is FNYEAQ (reference sequence). This CDR3 has 14 residues. Trimming at V came to 5 bases and at J to 4 bases, leaving 7 bases not matched to a gene. DNA for the CDR3: TGTGCCAGCAGCCCGGGGACGGGGGGAGAGACCCAGTACTTC. Translated, it gives CASSPGTGGETQYF. The whole variable domain, remainder taken from reference TRBV7-7 and TRBJ2-5, is GAGVSQSPRYKVTKRGQDVTLRCDPISSHATLYWYQQALGQGPEFLTYFNYEAQPDKSGLPSDRFSAERPEGSISTLTIQRTEQRDSAMYRCASSPGTGGETQYFGPGTRLLVL.

The chain links TRBV25-1 to TRBJ1-3; D might be TRBD1 (6 bases). The V and J ends lost 2 bases and 7 bases respectively, with 18 bases between them. The CDR3 runs 16 residues. Germline CDR1 reads MGHDK; CDR2 reads SYGVNS. The CDR3 loop is CASSEEGSGARNTIYF. CDR3 DNA: TGTGCCAGCAGTGAAGAGGGATCGGGGGCTCGTAACACCATATATTTT.

The rearrangement links TRBV30 to TRBJ2-3; tentative D call: TRBD2 (5 bases). Germline lookup yields CDR1 GTSNPN and CDR2 SVGIG (reference sequence). V lost 2 bases and J lost 4, with 7 bases in between. This CDR3 spans 12 amino acids. The CDR3 region has the DNA TGTGCCTGGAGTCCGAGGGCAGATACGCAGTATTTT. Its protein is CAWSPRADTQYF.

V and J are TRBV29-1 and TRBJ2-7, with a possible D match to TRBD1 (6 bases). Trimming took off 5 bases at V and 7 bases at J, with 18 bases between the two ends. The CDR3 spans 13 residues. In germline, CDR1 is SQVTM, CDR2 ANQGSEA. The CDR3 nucleotides are TGCAGCGTTACAATAGGGGGTTTGGGGGAGCAGTACTTC. Encoded protein: CSVTIGGLGEQYF.

V usage is TRBV2 and J usage is TRBJ1-4, with D unclear. Looked up from germline, CDR1 is SNHLY and CDR2 is FYNNEI. CDR3 length: 13 residues. V lost 5 bases and J 5 bases, leaving 9 bases between the germline ends. CDR3 protein: CASSTGINEKLFF. In DNA, the CDR3 is TGTGCCAGCAGTACTGGGATCAATGAAAAACTGTTTTTT.

The rearrangement uses TRBV5-4 and TRBJ2-3; no firm D call. The germline V gene encodes CDR1 SGHNT and CDR2 YYREEE (reference sequence). The CDR3 has 15 residues. The V gene lost 0 bases and the J gene lost 3 bases, with 11 bases spanning the gap. The CDR3 here is CASSLGIVETDTQYF. The CDR3 nucleotides are TGTGCCAGCAGCTTGGGGATCGTCGAGACAGATACGCAGTATTTT. Full variable domain (rest looked up from reference TRBV5-4 and TRBJ2-3): ETGVTQSPTHLIKTRGQQVTLRCSSQSGHNTVSWYQQALGQGPQFIFQYYREEENGRGNFPPRFSGLQFPNYSSELNVNALELDDSALYLCASSLGIVETDTQYFGPGTRLTVL.

The chain combines TRBV18 with TRBJ1-3, with 7 bases matching TRBD1. This CDR3 has 15 amino acids. The V gene's germline CDR1 is KGHSH and CDR2 LQKENI. With 3 bases clipped from V and 2 bases from J, the junction kept 4 bases outside the gene matches. For the CDR3, the DNA is TGTGCCAGCTCACCCGACAGGGCGACTGGAAACACCATATATTTT. Protein sequence: CASSPDRATGNTIYF.

A note on this clone: This sample includes further DNA sequences coding for the same CDR3. V is TRBV11-2 and J is TRBJ2-5; D unclear. The V end lost 5 bases, the J end lost 2 bases, and 3 bases lay between the germline ends. This CDR3 region has 11 residues. Germline V lookup: CDR1 SGHAT, CDR2 FQNNGV. For the CDR3, the DNA is TGTGCCAGCAGCCCGCAAGAGACCCAGTACTTC. Translating gives CASSPQETQYF.

This clone appeared once. The gene calls are TRBV28 and TRBJ2-3; TRBD1 is a possible D gene (6 bases). Per the germline V gene, CDR1 is MDHEN and CDR2 is SYDVKM. This CDR3 comprises 13 residues. V lost 4 bases and J 6 bases, leaving 11 bases between the germline ends. CDR3 sequence reads: CASSSTQGDTQYF. CDR3 sequence (DNA): TGTGCCAGCAGTTCCACCCAGGGGGATACGCAGTATTTT.

The V call is TRBV11-1, the J call TRBJ2-5; maybe TRBD1 (7 bases). The CDR3 length is 15 residues. Germline-derived CDR1 and CDR2 are SGHAT and FQDESV (reference sequence). V dropped 6 bases and J dropped 5 bases, with 19 bases sitting between them. The CDR3, as DNA: TGTGCCAGCAGTTCCAGATTGACAGGGAGGGAGACCCAGTACTTC. Protein sequence: CASSSRLTGRETQYF.

In DNA, the CDR3 is TGTGCCAGCGAGGATAGCGGGAGGCCTAGGGATGAGCAGTTCTTC. This sequence encodes CASEDSGRPRDEQFF. The chain combines TRBV28 with TRBJ2-1; 10 nucleotides line up with TRBD2. Germline CDR1 is MDHEN and CDR2 is SYDVKM. The CDR3 consists of 15 residues. V trimming: 8 bases; J trimming: 8 bases; junction bases outside the gene matches: 12. Full variable domain (remainder filled in from reference TRBV28 and TRBJ2-1): DVKVTQSSRYLVKRTGEKVFLECVQDMDHENMFWYRQDPGLGLRLIYFSYDVKMKEKGDIPEGYSVSREKKERFSLILESASTNQTSMYLCASEDSGRPRDEQFFGPGTRLTVL.

V and J are TRBV2 and TRBJ1-3, with TRBD1 matching over 9 bases. Germline CDR1 SNHLY, CDR2 FYNNEI. The CDR3 sequence is 16 residues long. Trimming cost V 6 bases and J 0 bases; bases outside gene matches: 6. The CDR3 region is CASSLQGAYSGNTIYF. CDR3 DNA sequence: TGTGCCAGCAGCCTACAGGGGGCATACTCTGGAAACACCATATATTTT.

This clone showed up just a few times. The chain has TRBV5-1 and TRBJ1-1; D is undetermined. Trimming removed 1 base from V and 0 bases from J, with 7 bases in between. The CDR3 totals 14 residues. The germline V gene has CDR1 SGHRS and CDR2 YFSETQ. CDR3 bases: TGCGCCAGCAGCTTGATAGATATGAACACTGAAGCTTTCTTT. Translated, it gives CASSLIDMNTEAFF.

The rearrangement joins TRBV28 to TRBJ1-1, with no clear D. V was pared by 1 base and J by 4 bases, with 10 bases between. Germline CDR1 reads MDHEN; CDR2 reads SYDVKM. The CDR3 is 14 residues long. CDR3 bases: TGTGCCAGCAGTTTATATTCCGGGTCCACTGAAGCTTTCTTT. This encodes CASSLYSGSTEAFF. Looking up the rest from reference TRBV28 and TRBJ1-1 gives the full variable domain: DVKVTQSSRYLVKRTGEKVFLECVQDMDHENMFWYRQDPGLGLRLIYFSYDVKMKEKGDIPEGYSVSREKKERFSLILESASTNQTSMYLCASSLYSGSTEAFFGQGTRLTVV.

V gene TRBV7-9 combines with J gene TRBJ2-5, with 7 nucleotides matching TRBD1. Germline CDR1 reads SEHNR; CDR2 reads FQNEAQ (reference sequence). There are 15 residues in the CDR3. J lost 2 bases, V lost 1 base, and 4 bases had no gene match. The CDR3 region has the DNA TGTGCCAGCAGCTTAGACAGGGGCCAACAAGAGACCCAGTACTTC. Protein product: CASSLDRGQQETQYF.

The chain links TRBV30 to TRBJ1-2, with 7 bases aligning to TRBD1. This CDR3 is built from 15 residues. Germline CDR1 GTSNPN, CDR2 SVGIG (reference sequence). J gave up 0 bases and V 1 base, and 5 bases lay outside the gene matches. The CDR3 is CAWSGTGKANYGYTF. The CDR3 DNA is TGTGCCTGGAGTGGGACAGGCAAAGCTAACTATGGCTACACCTTC.

V gene TRBV6-1 combines with J gene TRBJ2-1, with D uncertain. Trimming cost V 6 bases and J 2 bases, with 5 bases left between them. This CDR3 contains 12 residues. Germline values: CDR1 MNHNS, CDR2 SASEGT. CDR3 loop: CASRWTYNEQFF. The DNA of the CDR3 is TGTGCCAGCAGGTGGACCTACAATGAGCAGTTCTTC.

This clone has only a few counts. The chain has TRBV11-3 and TRBJ2-6; possibly TRBD1 or TRBD2 for D (5 bases each). The CDR3 is 16 amino acids. Trimming cost V 5 bases and J 0 bases, with 11 bases left between them. Germline-derived CDR1 and CDR2 are SGHNT and YENEEA. The CDR3 sequence: CASSGSGTSGANVLTF. The CDR3 DNA is TGTGCCAGCAGCGGGTCCGGGACCTCTGGGGCCAACGTCCTGACTTTC.

This clone was seen a handful of times. Other DNA sequences in the sample encode the same CDR3. The chain carries TRBV7-9 and TRBJ2-3; D gene uncertain. Deletions cut 7 bases from V and 1 base from J, with 3 bases between. Germline CDR1 and CDR2: SEHNR and FQNEAQ (reference sequence). This CDR3 has 11 amino acids. In nucleotides, the CDR3 is TGTGCCAGCACCCGCACAGATACGCAGTATTTT. Its protein product is CASTRTDTQYF.

This clone occurred once. The J gene is TRBJ2-2, the V gene TRBV7-8, with D perhaps being TRBD1 or TRBD2 (5 bases each). The germline V and J ends were trimmed by 4 bases and 7 bases, with 10 bases remaining between them. The length of the CDR3 is 13 residues. Germline CDR1 is SGHVS and CDR2 is FQNEAQ. The CDR3 DNA sequence: TGTGCCAGCAGCTCGGGGACGAACGGGGAGCTGTTTTTT. It translates to CASSSGTNGELFF.

A remark on this clone: This same CDR3 is encoded by further DNA sequences in the sample. This chain uses TRBV2 with TRBJ2-7, with TRBD2 identical over 11 bases. The CDR3 sequence is 14 residues long. Losses at the gene ends were 4 bases for V and 4 bases for J; bases not matched to a gene: 3. Germline CDR1 SNHLY, CDR2 FYNNEI. The CDR3 here is CASSGLAGKYEQYF. The CDR3 region has the DNA TGTGCCAGCAGTGGACTAGCGGGAAAGTACGAGCAGTACTTC. Based on the CDR3 plus reference TRBV2 and TRBJ2-7, the full variable domain is EPEVTQTPSHQVTQMGQEVILRCVPISNHLYFYWYRQILGQKVEFLVSFYNNEISEKSEIFDDQFSVERPDGSNFTLKIRSTKLEDSAMYFCASSGLAGKYEQYFGPGTRLTVT.

This clone was seen only once. The rearrangement links TRBV5-4 to TRBJ2-7; D unresolved. This CDR3 is built from 13 residues. The V end lost 7 bases, the J end lost 2 bases, and 13 bases lay between the germline ends. Germline CDR1 reads SGHNT; CDR2 reads YYREEE (reference sequence). The CDR3 DNA sequence: TGTGCCAGCTCGAATACTGAGACCTACGAGCAGTACTTC. Residues: CASSNTETYEQYF.

This chain links TRBV19 with TRBJ1-2, with D possibly TRBD1 on 5 matching bases. With 5 bases removed from V and 8 bases from J, the gap between germline ends came to 15 bases. The CDR3 has 13 residues. Germline loops: CDR1 LNHDA, CDR2 SQIVND (reference sequence). CDR3 sequence (DNA): TGTGCCAGTAGTTCTGGAGGGGTGCGAGGCTACACCTTC. This sequence encodes CASSSGGVRGYTF.

This clone was counted a few times. The genes are TRBV6-1 and TRBJ2-7, with TRBD2 identical over 12 bases. The CDR3 is 17 amino acids. The V gene end was trimmed by 1 base and the J gene end by 5 bases; junction bases not matched to a gene: 9. Germline values: CDR1 MNHNS, CDR2 SASEGT. The CDR3 is CASSEVGASGRANEQYF. CDR3 nucleotide sequence: TGTGCCAGCAGTGAAGTCGGGGCTAGCGGGAGGGCCAACGAGCAGTACTTC.